Detailed here is one TCR beta chain. The antigen is not known. A read error may be the cause here, since a much bigger clone is one base away. The library came from three nested PCR rounds adapted from ARM-PCR protocols. TCRdb used MiXCR to reprocess the multiplex PCR reads, holding one entry per CDR3 protein. Of approximately 140,000 distinct CDR3 sequences in the sample, approximately 70% are singletons; the top ten hold about 18%. The data belong to a study of tumor and adjacent non-tumor tissue in lung cancer. Turning to the study itself: There were around 11 adenocarcinoma, a couple of squamous cell carcinoma and 1 small cell lung cancer cases. About 4.2 million productive TCRbeta reads were obtained per sample on average. Broader study findings: In normal lung, the top 100 clones were significantly more dominant than in tumor. Higher tumor TCR diversity was associated with shorter survival.

The CDR3 covers 17 residues. The germline V gene has CDR1 SQVTM and CDR2 ANQGSEA. The template was RNA from unsorted bulk tissue. Sequenced input: lung tumor tissue. This clonotype was sampled from a man aged 55-75 years with small cell lung cancer. This sequence joins TRBV29-1 and TRBJ2-1; 8 bases fit TRBD2. CDR3 region: CSVDSLAGTTSYNVQFF. The CDR3 DNA follows: TGCAGCGTTGATAGCCTAGCGGGCACCACCTCCTACAATGTGCAGTTCTTC.